This TCR beta chain emerged from a study of blood T cell repertoires in COVID-19. Study-wide context: Researchers got acute and convalescent COVID-19 samples from the United States, Italy and Spain. The cDNA or gDNA used as material had been derived from T cells, B-cell-depleted T cells, or PBMCs.

CDR1 is MNHEY, CDR2 SVGAGI, per germline. CDR3 length: 13 residues. Only in-frame clones appear in the TCRdb table, and some are missing; sequencing was by immunoSEQ multiplex PCR. Of 160,000 or so clones in the sample, about 85% are singletons; the top ten hold 2% to 3%. As for this clone: At one of its ends the junction is not consistent with the germline gene, which may arise from a read error.

Input material: peripheral blood. This sequence was found in a woman between 65 and 79 years old with acute or convalescent COVID-19. The chain links TRBV6-5 to TRBJ1-2; the D is unclear. The CDR3 sequence is CASSDSALYGYTF. The CDR3 bases are TGTGCCAGCAGTGACTCAGCCCTATATGGCTACACCTTC.